These 32 T cell receptor beta chains originate from one sample sequenced in a study of blood T cells in healthy people across ages. The use of a sample-barcoded 5' primer and a J-beta primer mix characterized a second PCR of roughly 6 to 11 cycles. MiXCR, applied by TCRdb to the 5' RACE reads, yields one record per CDR3 protein. The table includes 650,000 to 950,000 distinct CDR3 sequences, roughly 44% detected once. Sequencing input: blood. These TCRs come from a man between 60 and 75 years old in good health.

V is TRBV7-2 and J is TRBJ1-5; D is unresolved. Germline loops: CDR1 SGHTA, CDR2 FQGNSA. The V end was cut by 0 bases, the J end by 6 bases, with 9 bases between. The CDR3 spans 14 residues. CDR3 sequence reads: CASSLALGSQPQHF. The CDR3 DNA is TGTGCCAGCAGCTTAGCATTGGGCAGTCAGCCCCAGCATTTT. Using reference TRBV7-2 and TRBJ1-5 for the parts outside the CDR3, the full variable domain is GAGVSQSPSNKVTEKGKDVELRCDPISGHTALYWYRQSLGQGLEFLIYFQGNSAPDKSGLPSDRFSAERTGGSVSTLTIQRTQQEDSAVYLCASSLALGSQPQHFGDGTRLSIL.

The gene calls are TRBV7-9 and TRBJ2-5, with 10 bases identical to TRBD1. The tail of the sequence fits TRBJ2-4 better, so the J call may be wrong. Germline V gene lookup returns CDR1 SEHNR and CDR2 FQNEAQ (reference sequence). The CDR3 is 14 residues long. CDR3 nucleotides: TGTGCCAGCAGCTCACCGGGACAGGGGAACATTCAGTACTTC. Its translation: CASSSPGQGNIQYF.

The chain has TRBV7-9 and TRBJ2-7; no definite D call. The CDR3 consists of 14 residues. CDR1 is SEHNR, CDR2 FQNEAQ, per germline (reference sequence). Deletions cut 0 bases from V and 6 bases from J, with 12 bases between. CDR3 sequence (DNA): TGTGCCAGCAGCTTAGCGTTCACGCCGGGCGAGCAGTACTTC. It is translated as CASSLAFTPGEQYF.

In this sample, this clonotype turned up a few times. The V call is TRBV24-1, the J call TRBJ2-1; maybe TRBD2 (5 bases). Trimming cost V 2 bases and J 6 bases, with 13 bases left between them. The CDR3 is made up of 15 amino acids. Germline lookup yields CDR1 KGHDR and CDR2 SFDVKD. This CDR3 reads CATSDSNRGSNEQFF. The CDR3 DNA reads as TGTGCCACCAGTGATTCTAACCGGGGTTCCAATGAGCAGTTCTTC.

In the case of this clonotype: Its ends do not fully match the called genes, so a read error is possible. This chain joins TRBV12-3 or TRBV12-4 and TRBJ2-4, with 7 bases that match TRBD1. This CDR3 is built from 14 residues. For the CDR3, the DNA is TGTGCCGGCAGCTATTTGGGACAGAAAAACATTCAGTACTTC. This encodes CAGSYLGQKNIQYF.

This clonotype came up a few times. The V and J genes are TRBV24-1 and TRBJ2-1, with a tentative D call TRBD2 (7 bases). There are 13 residues in the CDR3. The germline V gene encodes CDR1 KGHDR and CDR2 SFDVKD. Trimming took 3 bases from V and 8 from J, leaving 10 bases between them. The CDR3 loop reads CATSDAGADEQFF. The CDR3 DNA follows: TGTGCCACCAGTGATGCGGGGGCTGATGAGCAGTTCTTC.

This clonotype was recorded at least ten times. This chain connects TRBV30 to TRBJ1-2; 8 bases are shared with TRBD1. This CDR3 is 13 amino acids long. Germline V gene sequence: CDR1 GTSNPN, CDR2 SVGIG (reference sequence). Germline trimming cut 3 bases from V and 4 bases from J; bases unmatched to any gene: 4. CDR3 sequence: CAWSRDRPYGYTF. CDR3 bases: TGTGCCTGGAGCCGGGACAGGCCCTATGGCTACACCTTC.

The chain combines TRBV20-1 with TRBJ2-5; TRBD2 is a possible D gene (7 bases). Trimming pared 0 bases from V and 2 bases from J, leaving 13 bases between. This CDR3 is 15 amino acids long. Germline V gene lookup returns CDR1 DFQATT and CDR2 SNEGSKA (reference sequence). CDR3 in amino acids: CSARDLAGAQETQYF. CDR3 DNA sequence: TGCAGTGCTAGAGATTTGGCGGGGGCGCAAGAGACCCAGTACTTC.

The chain has TRBV5-1 and TRBJ1-2; D gene ambiguous. Deletions cut 0 bases from V and 4 bases from J, with 7 bases between. CDR3 length equals 13 residues. Germline loops: CDR1 SGHRS, CDR2 YFSETQ. In nucleotides, the CDR3 is TGCGCCAGCAGCTTGGGACGGATCTATGGCTACACCTTC. This sequence encodes CASSLGRIYGYTF. Combining the CDR3 with reference TRBV5-1 and TRBJ1-2 gives the whole variable domain KAGVTQTPRYLIKTRGQQVTLSCSPISGHRSVSWYQQTPGQGLQFLFEYFSETQRNKGNFPGRFSGRQFSNSRSEMNVSTLELGDSALYLCASSLGRIYGYTFGSGTRLTVV.

This chain uses TRBV21-1 with TRBJ2-7; the DNA was not used to check the table's D call, TRBD1. TRBV21-1 is designated a pseudogene. The CDR3 covers 17 residues. The DNA for the CDR3 is TGTGCCAGCAGCATCGGGGGGACAGCTTTCCTAGAAGAGACCCGGTACTTC. Amino acid sequence: CASSIGGTAFLEETRYF.

Worth noting for this clonotype: Relative to the germline gene, one junction end is altered; a read error may explain this. V is TRBV25-1 and J is TRBJ1-6; possibly TRBD1 for D (6 bases). CDR1 is MGHDK and CDR2 is SYGVNS in the germline V gene. The CDR3 totals 17 residues. The CDR3 nucleotides read TGTGCCAGCAGTGACGGGGGCGAAAGCTCCTATAATTCACCCCCCCACTTT. It codes for CASSDGGESSYNSPPHF. Based on the CDR3 plus reference TRBV25-1 and TRBJ1-6, the full variable domain is EADIYQTPRYLVIGTGKKITLECSQTMGHDKMYWYQQDPGMELHLIHYSYGVNSTEKGDLSSESTVSRIRTEHFPLTLESARPSHTSQYLCASSDGGESSYNSPPHFGNGTRLTVT.

The chain combines TRBV15 with TRBJ1-1; D unclear. V gave up 0 bases and J gave up 0 bases, with 2 bases separating them. The CDR3 has 13 residues. CDR1 and CDR2 from the germline V gene are LNHNV and YYDKDF (reference sequence). The CDR3 nucleotides read TGTGCCACCAGCAGAGACCTGAACACTGAAGCTTTCTTT. Encoded protein: CATSRDLNTEAFF.

J is TRBJ2-4 and V is TRBV4-3; a possible D gene is TRBD1 (6 bases). Germline-derived CDR1 and CDR2 are LGHNA and YSLEER. The CDR3 runs to 14 residues. Deletions cut 1 base from V and 4 bases from J, with 8 bases between. The CDR3 bases are TGCGCCAGCAGCCAAGCACAGGGTAAAAACATTCAGTACTTC. Amino acid sequence: CASSQAQGKNIQYF.

V is TRBV2 and J is TRBJ2-1, with 13 nucleotides matching TRBD2. The junction had 8 bases not matched to a gene; V was cut back by 6 bases and J by 6 bases. This CDR3 comprises 16 residues. CDR1 SNHLY and CDR2 FYNNEI come from the germline V gene. DNA of the CDR3: TGTGCCAGCAGAGCCCAACTAGCGGGGGGGCCCAATGAGCAGTTCTTC. Protein product: CASRAQLAGGPNEQFF.

Worth noting for this clonotype: An end of the junction differs from the germline gene, which may be a read error. This chain links TRBV29-1 with TRBJ1-1; D is possibly TRBD1 (5 bases). In germline, CDR1 is SQVTM, CDR2 ANQGSEA. The CDR3 runs to 14 residues. The CDR3 here is CSVEVAGEGTEAFF. The CDR3 DNA reads as TGCAGTGTTGAAGTGGCGGGGGAGGGGACTGAAGCTTTCTTT.

V and J are TRBV27 and TRBJ2-7, with D perhaps matching TRBD1 (5 bases). This CDR3 spans 13 amino acids. V lost 10 bases and J 2 bases, leaving 15 bases between the germline ends. CDR1 and CDR2 (germline): MNHEY, SMNVEV (reference sequence). CDR3 nucleotide sequence: TGTGCCACCGCCAGGGCTGATACCTACGAGCAGTACTTC. Translated: CATARADTYEQYF.

The table lists this clonotype with a few counts. This chain connects TRBV6-2 or TRBV6-3 to TRBJ1-2; 8 bases match TRBD1. This CDR3 contains 13 residues. J gave up 4 bases and V 6 bases, and 4 bases lay outside the gene matches. Germline V gene sequence: CDR1 MNHEY, CDR2 SVGEGT. The CDR3 DNA follows: TGTGCCAGCAGACGACAGGGGCCCTATGGCTACACCTTC. Its translation: CASRRQGPYGYTF.

The chain combines TRBV29-1 with TRBJ2-3; TRBD2 might be the D (5 bases). With 6 bases removed from V and 5 bases from J, the gap between germline ends came to 21 bases. Germline values: CDR1 SQVTM, CDR2 ANQGSEA. The CDR3 sequence is 15 residues long. The CDR3 spells CSVVGVTLRGDTQYF. CDR3 DNA: TGCAGCGTCGTTGGAGTTACGCTCCGGGGAGATACGCAGTATTTT.

In regard to this clonotype: A much larger clone lies a single base off, so this may be a read error. V and J are TRBV9 and TRBJ2-3; D possibly uses TRBD1 or TRBD2 (6 bases each). Germline CDR1 is SGDLS and CDR2 is YYNGEE. The CDR3 contains 15 residues. V was cut by 0 bases and J by 0 bases, with 8 bases left in between. The CDR3 sequence is CASSVAGASTDTQYF. The CDR3 DNA reads TGTGCCAGCAGCGTAGCGGGGGCTAGCACAGATACGCAGTATTTT.

This clonotype was recorded once. The chain couples TRBV27 to TRBJ2-3; 10 nucleotides agree with TRBD2. This CDR3 is 14 amino acids long. V was pared by 5 bases and J by 6 bases, with 5 bases of the junction left unmatched. Germline assignment: CDR1 MNHEY and CDR2 SMNVEV (reference sequence). The CDR3 coding sequence is TGTGCCAGCAGTCCGGTACTAGCGGGGGATACGCAGTATTTT. This codes for CASSPVLAGDTQYF.

The rearrangement uses TRBV12-3 or TRBV12-4 and TRBJ1-5; no definite D call. The CDR3 extends over 13 amino acids. Trimming removed 5 bases from V and 7 bases from J, with 12 bases in between. The CDR3 loop is CASSQETHQPQHF. DNA for the CDR3: TGTGCCAGCAGTCAGGAGACACACCAGCCCCAGCATTTT.

This clonotype has only a few counts. The rearrangement joins TRBV29-1 to TRBJ2-3; the D gene could be TRBD1 or TRBD2 (6 bases each). This CDR3 contains 13 residues. The V end was cut by 4 bases, the J end by 2 bases, with 10 bases between. Per germline, CDR1 SQVTM and CDR2 ANQGSEA. The CDR3 bases are TGCAGCGTTGTGGAGGGGGACACAGATACGCAGTATTTT. Its translation is CSVVEGDTDTQYF.

This clonotype was seen a few times. CDR3 DNA sequence: TGCGCCAGCAGCCAAGCTATCGGGGAAATACTTTACAATGAGCAGTTCTTC. It translates to CASSQAIGEILYNEQFF. This chain links TRBV4-3 with TRBJ2-1; possibly TRBD2 for D (5 bases). Germline V gene data show CDR1 as LGHNA and CDR2 as YSLEER. The CDR3 has 17 residues. The V end was cut by 1 base, the J end by 4 bases, with 17 bases between.

The chain combines TRBV7-9 with TRBJ1-2; a possible D gene is TRBD1 (5 bases). V was pared by 4 bases and J by 2 bases, with 14 bases between. Germline CDR1 and CDR2: SEHNR and FQNEAQ (reference sequence). CDR3 size: 15 residues. DNA for the CDR3: TGTGCCAGCAGCTACTCCGGGACCCAAAACTATGGCTACACCTTC. Translated: CASSYSGTQNYGYTF.

The rearrangement links TRBV12-3 or TRBV12-4 to TRBJ2-3; D not resolved. The CDR3 length is 17 residues. The V and J ends lost 1 base and 0 bases respectively, with 14 bases between them. CDR3 amino acids: CASSLGGGVPSTDTQYF. As DNA, the CDR3 is TGTGCCAGCAGTTTAGGTGGTGGGGTCCCTAGCACAGATACGCAGTATTTT.

This clonotype has more than one count but fewer than ten. The J gene is TRBJ2-1, the V gene TRBV9, with 10 bases fitting TRBD2. The CDR3 length is 16 residues. J gave up 6 bases and V 2 bases, and 8 bases lay outside the gene matches. The germline CDR1 and CDR2 sequences are SGDLS and YYNGEE. The chain's CDR3 is CASSVGLAGGRNEQFF. The CDR3 bases are TGTGCCAGCAGCGTTGGGTTAGCGGGGGGCCGCAATGAGCAGTTCTTC. Variable domain in full (rest from reference TRBV9 and TRBJ2-1): DSGVTQTPKHLITATGQRVTLRCSPRSGDLSVYWYQQSLDQGLQFLIQYYNGEERAKGNILERFSAQQFPDLHSELNLSSLELGDSALYFCASSVGLAGGRNEQFFGPGTRLTVL.

This chain links TRBV11-2 with TRBJ1-1; D possibly corresponds to TRBD1 (5 bases). Trimming removed 3 bases from V and 0 bases from J, with 20 bases in between. The CDR3 covers 18 residues. Per the germline V gene, CDR1 is SGHAT and CDR2 is FQNNGV. CDR3 DNA sequence: TGTGCCAGCAGCTTGGGGGAATTTTCAGGGAGGGTGAACACTGAAGCTTTCTTT. Translating it yields CASSLGEFSGRVNTEAFF.

In its sample, this clonotype was seen a few times. The rearrangement joins TRBV20-1 to TRBJ2-1; 16 bases are shared with TRBD2. CDR3 length: 16 residues. The germline V gene encodes CDR1 DFQATT and CDR2 SNEGSKA (reference sequence). With V trimmed by 4 bases and J by 4 bases, 4 bases remained unmatched. CDR3 sequence: CSAMGLAGGPYNEQFF. CDR3 sequence (DNA): TGCAGTGCTATGGGACTAGCGGGGGGGCCTTACAATGAGCAGTTCTTC.

The chain carries TRBV6-2 or TRBV6-3 and TRBJ2-7; TRBD2 aligns across 7 bases. Germline V CDR1 and CDR2: MNHEY, SVGEGT. V lost 4 bases to trimming and J lost 0 bases; unmatched junction nucleotides: 3. The CDR3 length is 14 residues. CDR3 coding DNA: TGTGCCAGCAGTTGGGGCGGGAGCTCCTACGAGCAGTACTTC. Residues: CASSWGGSSYEQYF.

The chain employs TRBV5-1 and TRBJ2-4; a weak D match, TRBD1 (6 bases). The J call may be mistaken, given a closer DNA end match to TRBJ2-7. The CDR3 covers 14 residues. CDR1 and CDR2 from the germline V gene are SGHRS and YFSETQ. The CDR3: CASSSPGHPDEQYF. CDR3 coding DNA: TGCGCCAGCAGCTCTCCGGGACACCCTGACGAGCAGTACTTC.

The rearrangement uses TRBV11-3 and TRBJ2-1; 11 nucleotides align to TRBD2. This CDR3 is 16 amino acids long. J lost 10 bases, V lost 5 bases, and 13 bases had no gene match. Germline V gives CDR1 SGHNT, CDR2 YENEEA. CDR3 sequence: CASSTDLAGGTYEQFF. As DNA, the CDR3 is TGTGCCAGCAGCACCGACCTAGCGGGGGGAACCTACGAGCAGTTCTTC.

The chain is built from TRBV4-2 and TRBJ2-5, with D perhaps TRBD1 (5 bases). The J call may be wrong; the DNA end is better matched by TRBJ2-7. This CDR3 region has 15 residues. In germline, CDR1 is LGHNA, CDR2 YNFKEQ. The CDR3 DNA reads TGTGCCAGCAGCCAAGAAGGGGCTGATAACGACGAGCAGTACTTC. Encoded protein: CASSQEGADNDEQYF.